The subject of this entry is one T cell receptor beta chain. Its antigen remains unidentified. The SP2 primer and nested alpha and beta constant region primers amplified ligated cDNA in four rounds. From the 5' RACE reads, TCRdb called clonotypes with MiXCR, one entry per CDR3 protein. This table holds over 50,000 distinct CDR3 sequences, around 7.3% found once. These data come from a study of naive and memory T cell subsets. Study-wide findings and caveats: TCR transcript changes with activation or differentiation may affect this RNA method.

A UMI-containing oligonucleotide was joined by 3' ligation to the TCR cDNA template. Cells were not sorted; total RNA input targeted roughly 1 to 1000 ng. V gave up 3 bases and J gave up 3 bases, with 15 bases separating them. CDR3 size: 17 residues. This receptor was identified in a female donor in good health. This chain joins TRBV23-1 and TRBJ2-6; D possibly corresponds to TRBD1 (6 bases). TRBV23-1 is an ORF; its function is uncertain. The CDR3 sequence: CASSHKLTGRGANVLTF. CDR3 DNA sequence: TGCGCCAGCAGTCACAAGTTAACAGGGCGTGGGGCCAACGTCCTGACTTTC.